This record covers a single T cell receptor beta chain. Its antigen is undetermined. The CDR3 has 17 amino acids. Germline-derived CDR1 and CDR2 are LNHNV and YYDKDF (reference sequence). V trimming: 2 bases; J trimming: 1 base; junction bases outside the gene matches: 6. The entry originates in a study of cytomegalovirus exposure and HLA in healthy donors. Study observations and caveats: Within the data, a cluster of highly shared sequence variants was likely a sequencing artifact. The later analysis indicated that the majority of CMV-associated TCR beta chains appeared HLA-restricted. Most TCR sequences were seen very rarely across donors, but some public TCRs occurred in many. Previous analysis showed most TCR beta V segments were productive about 87% or about 30% of the time.

The PCR made use of 60 Vbeta and 13 Jbeta primers. The repertoire was sequenced with immunoSEQ multiplex PCR; TCRdb's copy has only in-frame clones and lacks some. The sample holds around 220,000 clones, roughly 83% seen once. The source of this sequence is a girl under 18 in good health and CMV-seronegative. The chain uses TRBV15 and TRBJ1-1, with TRBD1 matching 11 bases. Input material: PBMCs. In DNA form, the CDR3 reads TGTGCCACCAGCAGACCTGGGACAGGGGGTACGAACACTGAAGCTTTCTTT. The encoded protein is CATSRPGTGGTNTEAFF.